A single T cell receptor beta chain is shown here with its context. Its antigen target is currently unknown. The record has no base qualities; no much larger clone is one base away. The receptor library was made with the immunoSEQ multiplex PCR assay. TCRdb obtained this table from immuneACCESS and retained in-frame rearrangements with V and J assigned. These tables miss some clones; where compared with another copy, unresolved V genes account for less than half of the shortfall, and the remainder is unexplained. The sample includes roughly 99,000 clones, with around 90% observed a single time. Around 0.8% of the sample goes to the ten largest clones. The germline V and J ends show losses of 5 bases and 4 bases respectively, and no gene match explains 12 bases of the junction. Taken from the germline V gene, the CDR1 and CDR2 loops are SGHRS and YFSETQ. The CDR3 holds 16 amino acids from the cysteine to the phenylalanine. Kept here is only the CDR3 DNA, which spans 48 bases and is read in frame from base 1.

The data derive from a study of T cell changes during pregnancy in multiple sclerosis (dated by TCRdb to the late 2010s). Study-wide context: The study examined how the T cell repertoire changed over the course of pregnancy in women with multiple sclerosis.

This receptor was identified in a female donor in good health, enrolled as a control in a pregnancy study. The V and J genes are TRBV5-1 and TRBJ2-3, with 8 middle bases fitting TRBD1. The specimen comprised peripheral blood, sampled in the third trimester of pregnancy. Here is the DNA: TGCGCCAGCAGACCTTACGACAGGGGTTCAGCAGATACGCAGTATTTT. This sequence encodes CASRPYDRGSADTQYF.